The table lists the clone carrying this T cell receptor (beta chain) with a few counts. Its specificity is unknown. The data were taken from a study of T cell repertoires in cytomegalovirus infection. About the study: It was the public TCR beta signatures that indicated both CMV infection and matching HLA type. Study conclusions and caveats: Within the response measured ex vivo, HLA-C-restricted CMV-specific TCR beta clonotypes were dominant. The study identified carriers of CMV plus the relevant HLA from cumulative public TCR beta family frequency.

MiXCR was run by TCRdb on the reads, yielding one entry per CDR3 protein. The table shows approximately 200,000 distinct CDR3 sequences, with 25% to 30% occurring only once. The CDR3 totals 16 residues. Germline CDR1 is SGHTA and CDR2 is FQGNSA. V lost 0 bases and J lost 7; bases outside the gene matches: 12. The gene calls are TRBV7-2 and TRBJ2-7; 7 bases fit TRBD1. This receptor was obtained from a human donor in good health (CMV status not recorded). Some clones in this sample may be carry-over from other donors' samples. Sample: PBMCs. The DNA of the CDR3 is TGTGCCAGCAGCTTAGCGCCCGACAGGGTGTCGAGGGAGCAGTACTTC. It translates to CASSLAPDRVSREQYF.